The sequence of this T cell receptor beta chain was determined in a study of T-cell memory formation after mild COVID-19. Overall study: TCR clusters were largely donor specific. Notes on the study in general: The study found contracting CD4+ clones mainly in CM and EM and contracting CD8+ clones in EMRA. Several responding clones turned up in pre-infection memory, indicating that cross-reactive memory may have taken part.

As regards this clonotype: Its target is not known.

This CDR3 contains 13 residues. Trimming left V 3 bases short and J 1 base short, with 6 bases between. Germline-derived CDR1 and CDR2 are KGHSH and LQKENI. TCRalpha and TCRbeta libraries used 5'RACE with constant-segment primers and UMIs. TCRdb passed the 5' RACE reads through MiXCR, listing each CDR3 protein once. The sample gives 300,000 to 350,000 distinct CDR3 sequences, 10% to 15% of which show up once; about a fifth is in the top ten. The sequenced sample was PBMCs or a T cell subset sorted from them (not recorded which). This receptor was identified in a man between 18 and 35 years old who had mild COVID-19 (a few samples of this study predate the infection). Cell type and time point are not known. The chain links TRBV18 to TRBJ1-1; no firm D call. CDR3 bases: TGTGCCAGCTCACCGTCCCAGAACACTGAAGCTTTCTTT. Protein sequence: CASSPSQNTEAFF.